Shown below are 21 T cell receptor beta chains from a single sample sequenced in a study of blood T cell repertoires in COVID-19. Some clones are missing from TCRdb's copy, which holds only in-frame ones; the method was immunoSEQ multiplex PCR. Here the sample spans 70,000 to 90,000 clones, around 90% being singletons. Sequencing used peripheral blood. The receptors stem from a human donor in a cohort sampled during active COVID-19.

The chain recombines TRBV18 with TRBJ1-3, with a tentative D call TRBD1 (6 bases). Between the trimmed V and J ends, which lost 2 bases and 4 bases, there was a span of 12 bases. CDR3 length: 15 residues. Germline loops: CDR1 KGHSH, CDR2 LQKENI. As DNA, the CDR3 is TGTGCCAGCTCACCATCAGGGGCTGGAGGAAACACCATATATTTT. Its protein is CASSPSGAGGNTIYF.

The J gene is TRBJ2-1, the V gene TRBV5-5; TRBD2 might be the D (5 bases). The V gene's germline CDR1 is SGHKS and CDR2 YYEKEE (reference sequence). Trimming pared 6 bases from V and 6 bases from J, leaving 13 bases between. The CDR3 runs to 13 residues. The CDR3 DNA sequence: TGTGCCAGCACCTCCGGAGGAGGCAATGAGCAGTTCTTC. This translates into CASTSGGGNEQFF. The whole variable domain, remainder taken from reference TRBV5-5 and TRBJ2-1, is DAGVTQSPTHLIKTRGQQVTLRCSPISGHKSVSWYQQVLGQGPQFIFQYYEKEERGRGNFPDRFSARQFPNYSSELNVNALLLGDSALYLCASTSGGGNEQFFGPGTRLTVL.

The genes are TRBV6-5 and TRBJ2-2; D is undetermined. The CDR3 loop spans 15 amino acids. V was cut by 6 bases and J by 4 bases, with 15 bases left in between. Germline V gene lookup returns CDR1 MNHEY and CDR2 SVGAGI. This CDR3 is CASSYGSAVTGELFF. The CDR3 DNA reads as TGTGCCAGCAGCTACGGATCTGCGGTCACCGGGGAGCTGTTTTTT.

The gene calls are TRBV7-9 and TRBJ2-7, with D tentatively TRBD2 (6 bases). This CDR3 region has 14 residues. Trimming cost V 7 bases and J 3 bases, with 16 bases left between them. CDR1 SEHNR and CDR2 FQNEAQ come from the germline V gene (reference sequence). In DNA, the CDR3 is TGTGCCAGCACCGACGGTAGGAGGGGCTACGAGCAGTACTTC. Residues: CASTDGRRGYEQYF.

The CDR3 DNA reads as TGTGCCAGCAGCTCCACAGGGGGTTGGCAGCCCCAGCATTTT. This codes for CASSSTGGWQPQHF. This sequence joins TRBV11-2 and TRBJ1-5, with TRBD1 matching 8 bases. Germline values: CDR1 SGHAT, CDR2 FQNNGV. V was pared by 4 bases and J by 7 bases, with 6 bases of the junction left unmatched. The CDR3 loop spans 14 amino acids.

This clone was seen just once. CDR3 protein: CASSTTSGGAWSEQFF. The CDR3 nucleotides are TGTGCCAGCAGCACGACTAGCGGGGGGGCCTGGAGTGAGCAGTTCTTC. The chain combines TRBV7-6 with TRBJ2-1; 14 bases line up with TRBD2. Germline V gene sequence: CDR1 SGHVS, CDR2 FNYEAQ. Trimming at V came to 5 bases and at J to 9 bases, leaving 9 bases not matched to a gene. The CDR3 has 16 amino acids.

DNA of the CDR3: TGTGCCAGCAGCTCATACCGGGACAGGAATGAAAAACTGTTTTTT. The encoded protein is CASSSYRDRNEKLFF. The V and J genes are TRBV7-9 and TRBJ1-4; 8 positions match TRBD1. The V segment lost 4 bases and the J segment 5 bases; nucleotides outside the gene matches: 6. The germline V gene encodes CDR1 SEHNR and CDR2 FQNEAQ (reference sequence). This CDR3 is built from 15 residues.

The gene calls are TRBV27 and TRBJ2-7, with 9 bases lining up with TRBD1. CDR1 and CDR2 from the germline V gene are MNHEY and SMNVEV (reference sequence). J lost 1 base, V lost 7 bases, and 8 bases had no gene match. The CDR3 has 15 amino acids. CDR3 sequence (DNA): TGTGCCAGCATGGCCGGGACAGGGCCTTCCTACGAGCAGTACTTC. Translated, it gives CASMAGTGPSYEQYF.

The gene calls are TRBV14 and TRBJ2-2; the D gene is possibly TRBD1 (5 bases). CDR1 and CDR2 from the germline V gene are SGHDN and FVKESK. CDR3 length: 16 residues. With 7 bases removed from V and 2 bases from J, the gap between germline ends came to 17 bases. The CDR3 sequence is CASKPRDSPNTGELFF. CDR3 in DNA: TGTGCCAGCAAGCCAAGAGACAGCCCTAACACCGGGGAGCTGTTTTTT.

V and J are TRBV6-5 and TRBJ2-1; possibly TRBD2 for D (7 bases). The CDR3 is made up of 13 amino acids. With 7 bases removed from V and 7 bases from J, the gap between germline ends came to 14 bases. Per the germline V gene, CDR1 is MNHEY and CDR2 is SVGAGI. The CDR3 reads CASMEGGWNEQFF. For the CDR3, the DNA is TGTGCCAGCATGGAGGGGGGGTGGAATGAGCAGTTCTTC.

CDR3 sequence: CASSQSTGGNQPQHF. The CDR3 nucleotides are TGTGCCAGCTCTCAATCGACAGGGGGCAATCAGCCCCAGCATTTT. The chain is built from TRBV18 and TRBJ1-5, with TRBD1 matching 8 bases. Losses at the gene ends were 6 bases for V and 2 bases for J; bases not matched to a gene: 6. CDR3 length: 15 amino acids. Germline V gene data show CDR1 as KGHSH and CDR2 as LQKENI. Full variable domain (remainder filled in from reference TRBV18 and TRBJ1-5): NAGVMQNPRHLVRRRGQEARLRCSPMKGHSHVYWYRQLPEEGLKFMVYLQKENIIDESGMPKERFSAEFPKEGPSILRIQQVVRGDSAAYFCASSQSTGGNQPQHFGDGTRLSIL.

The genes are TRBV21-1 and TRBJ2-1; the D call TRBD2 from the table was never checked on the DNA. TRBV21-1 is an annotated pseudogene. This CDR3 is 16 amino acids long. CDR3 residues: CASSQKVGLEYNEQFF. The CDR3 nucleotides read TGTGCCAGCAGCCAAAAGGTCGGACTCGAATACAATGAGCAGTTCTTC.

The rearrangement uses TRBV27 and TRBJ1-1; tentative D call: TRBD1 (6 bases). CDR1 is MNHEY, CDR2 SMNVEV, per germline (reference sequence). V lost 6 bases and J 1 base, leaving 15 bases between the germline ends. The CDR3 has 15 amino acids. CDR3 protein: CASRIGGQPNTEAFF. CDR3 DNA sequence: TGTGCCAGCAGGATAGGCGGACAGCCGAACACTGAAGCTTTCTTT.

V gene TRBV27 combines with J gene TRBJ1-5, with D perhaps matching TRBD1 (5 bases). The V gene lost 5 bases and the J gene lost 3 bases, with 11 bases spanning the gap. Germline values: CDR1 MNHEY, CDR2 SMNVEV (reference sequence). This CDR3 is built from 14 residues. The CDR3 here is CASSQLGANQPQHF. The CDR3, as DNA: TGTGCCAGCAGTCAGTTAGGGGCCAATCAGCCCCAGCATTTT.

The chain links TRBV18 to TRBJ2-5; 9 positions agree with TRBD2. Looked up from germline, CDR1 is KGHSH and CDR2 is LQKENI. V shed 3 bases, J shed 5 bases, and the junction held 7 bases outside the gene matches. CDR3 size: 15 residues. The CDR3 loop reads CASSPGLAGMETQYF. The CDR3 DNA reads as TGTGCCAGCTCACCGGGGCTAGCGGGGATGGAGACCCAGTACTTC.

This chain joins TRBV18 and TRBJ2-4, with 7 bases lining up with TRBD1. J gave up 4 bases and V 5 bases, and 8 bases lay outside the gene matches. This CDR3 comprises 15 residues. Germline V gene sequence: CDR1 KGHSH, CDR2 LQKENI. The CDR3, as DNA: TGTGCCAGCTCAGACGACAGGGCCGGTAAAAACATTCAGTACTTC. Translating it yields CASSDDRAGKNIQYF.

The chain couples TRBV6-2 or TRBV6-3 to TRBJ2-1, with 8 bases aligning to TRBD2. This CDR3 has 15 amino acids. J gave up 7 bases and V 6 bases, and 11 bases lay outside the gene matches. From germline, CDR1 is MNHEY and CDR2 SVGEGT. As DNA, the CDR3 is TGTGCCAGCAGCCACCCGCGGGGGGCCGTAAATGAGCAGTTCTTC. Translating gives CASSHPRGAVNEQFF.

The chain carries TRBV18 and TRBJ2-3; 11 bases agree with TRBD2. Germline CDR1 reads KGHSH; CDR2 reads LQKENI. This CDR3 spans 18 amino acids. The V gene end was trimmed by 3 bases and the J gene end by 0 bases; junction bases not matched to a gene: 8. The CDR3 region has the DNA TGTGCCAGCTCACCCCAGACTAGCGGGGCCGCTAGCACAGATACGCAGTATTTT. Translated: CASSPQTSGAASTDTQYF.

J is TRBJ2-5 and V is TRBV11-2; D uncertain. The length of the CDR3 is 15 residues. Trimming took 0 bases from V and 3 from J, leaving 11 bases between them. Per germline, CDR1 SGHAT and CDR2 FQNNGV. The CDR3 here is CASSLDHPAEETQYF. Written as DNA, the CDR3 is TGTGCCAGCAGCTTAGACCATCCGGCGGAAGAGACCCAGTACTTC. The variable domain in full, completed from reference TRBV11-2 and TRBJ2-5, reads EAGVAQSPRYKIIEKRQSVAFWCNPISGHATLYWYQQILGQGPKLLIQFQNNGVVDDSQLPKDRFSAERLKGVDSTLKIQPAKLEDSAVYLCASSLDHPAEETQYFGPGTRLLVL.

CDR3 nucleotide sequence: TGTGCCAGTAGATTCAGGGGGACAGATGAAAAACTGTTTTTT. It is translated as CASRFRGTDEKLFF. The gene calls are TRBV19 and TRBJ1-4; 7 nucleotides line up with TRBD1. The CDR3 is 14 residues long. Trimming at V came to 6 bases and at J to 6 bases, leaving 7 bases not matched to a gene. In germline, CDR1 is LNHDA, CDR2 SQIVND (reference sequence).

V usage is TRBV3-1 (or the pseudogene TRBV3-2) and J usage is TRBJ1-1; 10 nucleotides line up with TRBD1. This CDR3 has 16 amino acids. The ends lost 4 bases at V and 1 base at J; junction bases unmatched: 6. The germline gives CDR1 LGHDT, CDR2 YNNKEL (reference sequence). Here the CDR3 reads CASSRPGQGTNTEAFF. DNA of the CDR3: TGTGCCAGCAGCCGCCCGGGACAGGGGACGAACACTGAAGCTTTCTTT.